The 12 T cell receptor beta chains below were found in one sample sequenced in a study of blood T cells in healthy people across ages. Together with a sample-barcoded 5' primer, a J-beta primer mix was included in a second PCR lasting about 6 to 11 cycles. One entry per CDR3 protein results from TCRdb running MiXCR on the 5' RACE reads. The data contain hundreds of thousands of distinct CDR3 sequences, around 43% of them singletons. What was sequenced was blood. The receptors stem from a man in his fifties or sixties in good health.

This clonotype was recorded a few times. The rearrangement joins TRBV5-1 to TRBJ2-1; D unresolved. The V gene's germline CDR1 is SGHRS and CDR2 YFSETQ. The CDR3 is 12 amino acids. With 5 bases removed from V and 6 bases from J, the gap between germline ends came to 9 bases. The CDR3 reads CASRTRFNEQFF. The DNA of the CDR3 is TGCGCCAGCAGGACCCGCTTCAATGAGCAGTTCTTC. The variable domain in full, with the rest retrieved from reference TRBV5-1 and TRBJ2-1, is KAGVTQTPRYLIKTRGQQVTLSCSPISGHRSVSWYQQTPGQGLQFLFEYFSETQRNKGNFPGRFSGRQFSNSRSEMNVSTLELGDSALYLCASRTRFNEQFFGPGTRLTVL.

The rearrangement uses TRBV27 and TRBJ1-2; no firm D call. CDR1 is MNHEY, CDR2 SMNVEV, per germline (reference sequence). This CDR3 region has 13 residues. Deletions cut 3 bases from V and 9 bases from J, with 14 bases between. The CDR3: CASSFEADTRYTF. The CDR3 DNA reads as TGTGCCAGCAGTTTTGAGGCAGATACGCGCTACACCTTC.

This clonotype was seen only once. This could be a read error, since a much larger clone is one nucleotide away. In DNA form, the CDR3 reads TGTGCCAGCACCCCGGCGAACAATGAGCAGTTCTTC. Translated, it gives CASTPANNEQFF. The V gene is TRBV7-2, the J gene TRBJ2-1; D unclear. There are 12 residues in the CDR3. Germline V CDR1 and CDR2: SGHTA, FQGNSA. V gave up 7 bases and J gave up 5 bases, with 9 bases separating them.

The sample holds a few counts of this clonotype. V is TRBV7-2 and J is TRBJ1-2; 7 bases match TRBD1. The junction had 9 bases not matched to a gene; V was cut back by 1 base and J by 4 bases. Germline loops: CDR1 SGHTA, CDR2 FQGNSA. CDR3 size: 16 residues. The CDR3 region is CASSLDRPGGGYGYTF. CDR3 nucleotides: TGTGCCAGCAGCTTAGATCGGCCAGGGGGTGGCTATGGCTACACCTTC.

CDR3 region: CASKRRDNTGELFF. For the CDR3, the DNA is TGTGCCAGCAAACGGAGGGATAACACCGGGGAGCTGTTTTTT. V is TRBV2 and J is TRBJ2-2; D might be TRBD2 (6 bases). V was trimmed by 7 bases and J by 2 bases, leaving 11 bases between them. CDR1 is SNHLY and CDR2 is FYNNEI in the germline V gene. The CDR3 sequence is 14 residues long.

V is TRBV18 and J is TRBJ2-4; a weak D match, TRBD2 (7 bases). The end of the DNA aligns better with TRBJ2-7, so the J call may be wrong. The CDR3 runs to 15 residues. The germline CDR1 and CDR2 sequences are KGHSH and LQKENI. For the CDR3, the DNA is TGTGCCAGCTCACCAAATCCGGGGGGCACCTACGAGCAGTACTTC. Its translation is CASSPNPGGTYEQYF.

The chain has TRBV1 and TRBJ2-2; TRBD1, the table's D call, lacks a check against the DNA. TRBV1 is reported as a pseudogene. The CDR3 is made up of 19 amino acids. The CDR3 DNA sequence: TGCACCAGCACCCAAGACATAGATTCGGGGGCCACGAACACCGGGGAGCTGTTTTTT. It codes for CTSTQDIDSGATNTGELFF.

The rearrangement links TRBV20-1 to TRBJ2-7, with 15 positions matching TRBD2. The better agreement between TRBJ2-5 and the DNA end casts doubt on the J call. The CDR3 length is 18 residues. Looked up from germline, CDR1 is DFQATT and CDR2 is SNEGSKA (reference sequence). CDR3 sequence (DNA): TGCAGTGCTAGTAGGGAGCTCGGACTAGCGGGGGGGGCAGAGACCCAGTACTTC. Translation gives CSASRELGLAGGAETQYF.

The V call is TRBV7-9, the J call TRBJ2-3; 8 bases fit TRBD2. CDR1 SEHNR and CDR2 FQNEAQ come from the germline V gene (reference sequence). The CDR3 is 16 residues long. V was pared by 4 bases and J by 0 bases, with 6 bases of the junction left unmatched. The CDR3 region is CASSSRTSSSTDTQYF. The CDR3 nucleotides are TGTGCCAGCAGCTCCAGGACTAGCAGTAGCACAGATACGCAGTATTTT.

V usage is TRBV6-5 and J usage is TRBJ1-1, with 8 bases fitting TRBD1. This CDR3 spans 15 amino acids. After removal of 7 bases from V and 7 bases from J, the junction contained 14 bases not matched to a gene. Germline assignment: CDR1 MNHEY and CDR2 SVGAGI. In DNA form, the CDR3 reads TGTGCCAGCACCTCCCAGCGGACAGGGTCCATTGAAGCTTTCTTT. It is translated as CASTSQRTGSIEAFF.

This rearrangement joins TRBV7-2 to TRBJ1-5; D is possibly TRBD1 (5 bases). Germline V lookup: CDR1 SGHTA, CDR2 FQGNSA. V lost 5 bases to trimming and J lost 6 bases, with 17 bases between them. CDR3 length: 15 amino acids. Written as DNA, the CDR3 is TGTGCCAGCAGCCCAGGGCGAGGAAGGTTTCAGCCCCAGCATTTT. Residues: CASSPGRGRFQPQHF.

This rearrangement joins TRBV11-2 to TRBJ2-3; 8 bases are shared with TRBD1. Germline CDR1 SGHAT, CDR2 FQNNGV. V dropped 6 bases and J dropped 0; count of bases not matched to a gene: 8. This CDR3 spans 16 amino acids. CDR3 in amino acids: CASRVTQGASTDTQYF. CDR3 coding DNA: TGTGCCAGCAGGGTTACTCAGGGGGCGAGCACAGATACGCAGTATTTT.